This T cell receptor (beta chain) was recovered during a study of T cells in Graves' hyperthyroidism and ophthalmopathy. The CDR3 regions of TCR beta were amplified from RNA transcripts. Initially, a first-round RT-PCR of the TCR CDR3 employed the HTBI primer set. TCRdb redid the calling of the multiplex PCR reads with MiXCR, one entry per CDR3 protein. The sample shows approximately 620,000 distinct CDR3 sequences, approximately 15% of them seen only once. Turning to this clonotype: Since a much larger clone is just one base distant, this may be a read error.

Trimming removed 1 base at V and 1 base at J, with 11 bases between. The CDR3 has 15 residues. Germline lookup yields CDR1 SGHTA and CDR2 FQGNSA. This TCR derives from a woman in her 30s with Graves' hyperthyroidism that later progressed to Graves' ophthalmopathy. The V call is TRBV7-2, the J call TRBJ2-7; possibly TRBD2 for D (5 bases). Sequencing was done on a sample of blood. The CDR3 DNA reads TGTACCAGCAGCTTAGGATTGAGCGGTTCCTACGAGCAGTACTTC. Protein product: CTSSLGLSGSYEQYF.